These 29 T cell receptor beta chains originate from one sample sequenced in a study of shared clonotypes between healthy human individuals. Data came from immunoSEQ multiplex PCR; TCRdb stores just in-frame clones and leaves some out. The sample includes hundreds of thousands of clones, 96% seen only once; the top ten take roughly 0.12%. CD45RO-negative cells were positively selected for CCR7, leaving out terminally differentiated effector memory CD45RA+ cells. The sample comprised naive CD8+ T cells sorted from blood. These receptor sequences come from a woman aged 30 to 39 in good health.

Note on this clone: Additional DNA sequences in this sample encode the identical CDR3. In nucleotides, the CDR3 is TGTGCCAGCAGCTTGGCCGGAGTCTACGAGCAGTACTTC. Translation gives CASSLAGVYEQYF. The rearrangement uses TRBV5-4 and TRBJ2-7; D gene ambiguous. This CDR3 has 13 amino acids. Trimming removed 0 bases at V and 3 bases at J, with 7 bases between. Germline V gene sequence: CDR1 SGHNT, CDR2 YYREEE (reference sequence).

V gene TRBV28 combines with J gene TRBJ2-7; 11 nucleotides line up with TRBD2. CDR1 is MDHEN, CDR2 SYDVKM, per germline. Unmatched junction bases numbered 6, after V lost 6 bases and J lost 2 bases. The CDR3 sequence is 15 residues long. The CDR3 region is CASRRLAGTTYEQYF. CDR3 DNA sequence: TGTGCCAGCAGAAGACTAGCGGGAACCACCTACGAGCAGTACTTC.

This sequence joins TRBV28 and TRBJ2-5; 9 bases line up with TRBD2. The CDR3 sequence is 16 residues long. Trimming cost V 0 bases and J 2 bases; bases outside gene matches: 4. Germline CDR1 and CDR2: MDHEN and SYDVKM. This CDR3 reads CASSLWGGRDQETQYF. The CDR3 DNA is TGTGCCAGCAGTTTATGGGGCGGGAGGGATCAAGAGACCCAGTACTTC. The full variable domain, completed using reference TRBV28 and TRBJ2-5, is DVKVTQSSRYLVKRTGEKVFLECVQDMDHENMFWYRQDPGLGLRLIYFSYDVKMKEKGDIPEGYSVSREKKERFSLILESASTNQTSMYLCASSLWGGRDQETQYFGPGTRLLVL.

The DNA of the CDR3 is TGTGCCAGCAGCTTGTTTGCGGGAGTGAGCTCCTACAATGAGCAGTTCTTC. Its translation: CASSLFAGVSSYNEQFF. This chain links TRBV11-2 with TRBJ2-1; 7 bases are shared with TRBD2. Per germline, CDR1 SGHAT and CDR2 FQNNGV. This CDR3 spans 17 amino acids. The J segment lost 0 bases and the V segment lost 3 bases, leaving 8 bases of the junction unmatched.

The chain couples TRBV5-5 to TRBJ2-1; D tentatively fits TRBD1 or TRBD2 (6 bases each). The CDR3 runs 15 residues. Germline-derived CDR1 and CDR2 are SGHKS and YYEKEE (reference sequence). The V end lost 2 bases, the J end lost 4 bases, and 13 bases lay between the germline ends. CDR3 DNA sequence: TGTGCCAGCAGCTTACCGGGGGCGCCTTACAATGAGCAGTTCTTC. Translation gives CASSLPGAPYNEQFF.

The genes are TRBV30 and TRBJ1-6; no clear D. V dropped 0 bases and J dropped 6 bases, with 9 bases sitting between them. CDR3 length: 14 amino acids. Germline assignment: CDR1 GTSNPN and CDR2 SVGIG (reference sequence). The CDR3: CAWSVLQSNSPLHF. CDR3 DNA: TGTGCCTGGAGTGTACTACAGTCTAATTCACCCCTCCACTTT.

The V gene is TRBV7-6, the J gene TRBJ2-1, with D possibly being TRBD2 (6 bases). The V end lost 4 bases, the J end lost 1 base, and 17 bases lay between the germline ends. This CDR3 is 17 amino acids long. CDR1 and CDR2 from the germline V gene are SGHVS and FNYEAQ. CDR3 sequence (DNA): TGTGCCAGCAGCTCGACCTTAGCGGCTAATTCCTACAATGAGCAGTTCTTC. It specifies CASSSTLAANSYNEQFF.

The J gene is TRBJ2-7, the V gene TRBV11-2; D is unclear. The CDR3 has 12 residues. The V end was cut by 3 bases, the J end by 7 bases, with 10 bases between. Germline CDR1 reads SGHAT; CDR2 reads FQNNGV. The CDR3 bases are TGTGCCAGCAGCTTTTGGTCGGGTGAGCAGTACTTC. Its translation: CASSFWSGEQYF.

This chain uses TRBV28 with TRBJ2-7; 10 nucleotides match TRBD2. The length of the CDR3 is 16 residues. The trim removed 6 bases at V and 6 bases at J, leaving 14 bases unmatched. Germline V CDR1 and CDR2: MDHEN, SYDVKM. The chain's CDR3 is CASSLTGGLAGAEQYF. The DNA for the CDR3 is TGTGCCAGCAGCCTAACCGGCGGGCTAGCGGGAGCCGAGCAGTACTTC. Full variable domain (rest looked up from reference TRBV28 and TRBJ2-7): DVKVTQSSRYLVKRTGEKVFLECVQDMDHENMFWYRQDPGLGLRLIYFSYDVKMKEKGDIPEGYSVSREKKERFSLILESASTNQTSMYLCASSLTGGLAGAEQYFGPGTRLTVT.

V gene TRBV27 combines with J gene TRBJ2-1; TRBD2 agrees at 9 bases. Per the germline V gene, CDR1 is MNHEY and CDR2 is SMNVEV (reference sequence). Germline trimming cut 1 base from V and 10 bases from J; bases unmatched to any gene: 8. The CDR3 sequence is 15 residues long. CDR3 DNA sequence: TGTGCCAGCAGTTTATGGGCGGGAGGGCCGGACGAGCAGTTCTTC. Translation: CASSLWAGGPDEQFF.

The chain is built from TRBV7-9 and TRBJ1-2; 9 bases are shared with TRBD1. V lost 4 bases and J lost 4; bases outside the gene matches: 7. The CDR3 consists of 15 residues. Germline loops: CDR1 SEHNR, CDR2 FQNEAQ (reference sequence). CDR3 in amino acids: CASSWGQGATYGYTF. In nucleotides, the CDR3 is TGTGCCAGCAGCTGGGGACAGGGAGCCACCTATGGCTACACCTTC.

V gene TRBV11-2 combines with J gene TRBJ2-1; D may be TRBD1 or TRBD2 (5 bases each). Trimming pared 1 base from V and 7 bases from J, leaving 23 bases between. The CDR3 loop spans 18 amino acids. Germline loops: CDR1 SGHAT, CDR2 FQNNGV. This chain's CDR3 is CASSLGGLSGRGFNEQFF. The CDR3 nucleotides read TGTGCCAGCAGCTTAGGGGGGTTGTCTGGGAGAGGCTTTAATGAGCAGTTCTTC. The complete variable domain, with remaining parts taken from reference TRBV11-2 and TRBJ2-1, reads EAGVAQSPRYKIIEKRQSVAFWCNPISGHATLYWYQQILGQGPKLLIQFQNNGVVDDSQLPKDRFSAERLKGVDSTLKIQPAKLEDSAVYLCASSLGGLSGRGFNEQFFGPGTRLTVL.

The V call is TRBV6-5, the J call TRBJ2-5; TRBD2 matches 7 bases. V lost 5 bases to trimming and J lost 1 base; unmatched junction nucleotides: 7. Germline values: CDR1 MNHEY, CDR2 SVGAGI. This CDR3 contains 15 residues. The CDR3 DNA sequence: TGTGCCAGCAGTCCACTCGGGGGGACCCAAGAGACCCAGTACTTC. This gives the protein CASSPLGGTQETQYF.

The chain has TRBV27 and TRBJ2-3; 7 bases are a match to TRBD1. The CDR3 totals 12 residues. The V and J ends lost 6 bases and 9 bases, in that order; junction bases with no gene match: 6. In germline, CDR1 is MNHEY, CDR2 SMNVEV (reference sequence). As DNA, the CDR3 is TGTGCCAGCAGCCCTGGGACAGTAACGCAGTATTTT. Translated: CASSPGTVTQYF.

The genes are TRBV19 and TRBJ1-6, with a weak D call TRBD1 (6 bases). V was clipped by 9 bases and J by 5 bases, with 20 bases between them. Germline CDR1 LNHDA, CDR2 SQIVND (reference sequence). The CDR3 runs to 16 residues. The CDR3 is CARETGRRYHNSPLHF. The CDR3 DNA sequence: TGTGCCAGAGAGACAGGAAGACGTTACCATAATTCACCCCTCCACTTT. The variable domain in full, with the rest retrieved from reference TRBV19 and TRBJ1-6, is DGGITQSPKYLFRKEGQNVTLSCEQNLNHDAMYWYRQDPGQGLRLIYYSQIVNDFQKGDIAEGYSVSREKKESFPLTVTSAQKNPTAFYLCARETGRRYHNSPLHFGNGTRLTVT.

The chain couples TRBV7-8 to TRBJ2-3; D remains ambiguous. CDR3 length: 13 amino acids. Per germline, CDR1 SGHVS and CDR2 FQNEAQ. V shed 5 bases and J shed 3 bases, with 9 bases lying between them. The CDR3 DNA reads TGTGCCAGCAGCGGTCTCCGAACAGATACGCAGTATTTT. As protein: CASSGLRTDTQYF.

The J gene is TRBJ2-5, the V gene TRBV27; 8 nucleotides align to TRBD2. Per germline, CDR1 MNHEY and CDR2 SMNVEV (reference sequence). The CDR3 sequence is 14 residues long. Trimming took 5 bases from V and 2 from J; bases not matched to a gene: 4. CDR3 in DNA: TGTGCCAGCAGTATCACTAGCGGACAAGAGACCCAGTACTTC. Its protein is CASSITSGQETQYF.

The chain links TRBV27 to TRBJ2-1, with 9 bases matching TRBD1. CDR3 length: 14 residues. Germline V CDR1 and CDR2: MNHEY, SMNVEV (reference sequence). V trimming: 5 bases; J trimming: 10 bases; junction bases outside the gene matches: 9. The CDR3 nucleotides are TGTGCCAGCAGTGTCCGGGACAGGGCTTACGAGCAGTTCTTC. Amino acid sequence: CASSVRDRAYEQFF.

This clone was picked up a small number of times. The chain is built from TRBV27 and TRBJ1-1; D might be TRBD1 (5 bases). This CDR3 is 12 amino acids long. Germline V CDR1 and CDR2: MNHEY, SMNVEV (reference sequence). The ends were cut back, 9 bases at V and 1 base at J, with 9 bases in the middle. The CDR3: CASATGNTEAFF. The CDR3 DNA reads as TGTGCCAGTGCCACAGGGAACACTGAAGCTTTCTTT.

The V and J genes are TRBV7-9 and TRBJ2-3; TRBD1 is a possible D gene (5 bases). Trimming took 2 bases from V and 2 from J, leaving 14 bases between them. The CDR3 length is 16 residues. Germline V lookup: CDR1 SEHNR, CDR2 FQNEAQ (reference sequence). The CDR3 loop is CASSLSLGQITDTQYF. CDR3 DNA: TGTGCCAGCAGCTTAAGTTTGGGGCAGATCACAGATACGCAGTATTTT.

CDR3 in DNA: TGTGCCAGCAGCCAAGATGCGACTAGCGGGGGGGTAGGGCAGTTCTTC. This sequence encodes CASSQDATSGGVGQFF. The rearrangement uses TRBV4-2 and TRBJ2-1; 14 bases agree with TRBD2. This CDR3 comprises 16 residues. Germline values: CDR1 LGHNA, CDR2 YNFKEQ. Unmatched junction bases numbered 7, after V lost 0 bases and J lost 12 bases.

CDR3 coding DNA: TGTGCCAGCAGTTACTATAGCGGGGCTACCGGGGAGCTGTTTTTT. This translates into CASSYYSGATGELFF. The chain is built from TRBV6-5 and TRBJ2-2, with 8 bases lining up with TRBD2. The trim removed 1 base at V and 5 bases at J, leaving 3 bases unmatched. The CDR3 consists of 15 residues. Germline lookup yields CDR1 MNHEY and CDR2 SVGAGI.

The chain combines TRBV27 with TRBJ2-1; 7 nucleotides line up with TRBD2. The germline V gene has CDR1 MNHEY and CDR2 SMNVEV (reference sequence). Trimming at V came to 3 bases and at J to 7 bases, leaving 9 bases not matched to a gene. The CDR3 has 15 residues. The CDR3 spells CASSFWSSGRNEQFF. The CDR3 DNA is TGTGCCAGCAGTTTTTGGTCTAGCGGAAGGAATGAGCAGTTCTTC.

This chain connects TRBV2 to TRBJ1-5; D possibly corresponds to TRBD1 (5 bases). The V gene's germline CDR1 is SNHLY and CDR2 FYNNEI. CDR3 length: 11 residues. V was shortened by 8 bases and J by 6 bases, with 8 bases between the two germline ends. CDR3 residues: CASGGGQPQHF. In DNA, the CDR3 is TGTGCCAGCGGGGGAGGTCAGCCCCAGCATTTT. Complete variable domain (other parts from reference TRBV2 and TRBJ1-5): EPEVTQTPSHQVTQMGQEVILRCVPISNHLYFYWYRQILGQKVEFLVSFYNNEISEKSEIFDDQFSVERPDGSNFTLKIRSTKLEDSAMYFCASGGGQPQHFGDGTRLSIL.

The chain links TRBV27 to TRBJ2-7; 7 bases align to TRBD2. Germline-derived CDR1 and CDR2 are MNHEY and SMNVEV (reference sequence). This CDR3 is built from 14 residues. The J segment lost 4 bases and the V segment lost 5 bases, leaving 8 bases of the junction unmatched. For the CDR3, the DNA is TGTGCCAGCAGTACCCACCCGGGAGGTTACGAGCAGTACTTC. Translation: CASSTHPGGYEQYF.

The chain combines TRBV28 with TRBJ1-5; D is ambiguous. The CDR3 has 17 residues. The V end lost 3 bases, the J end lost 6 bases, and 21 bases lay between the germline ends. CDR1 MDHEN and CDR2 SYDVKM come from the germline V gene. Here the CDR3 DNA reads TGTGCCAGCAGTTTCCTTTCTCAGGTCGAATTGAGTCAGCCCCAGCATTTT. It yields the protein CASSFLSQVELSQPQHF.

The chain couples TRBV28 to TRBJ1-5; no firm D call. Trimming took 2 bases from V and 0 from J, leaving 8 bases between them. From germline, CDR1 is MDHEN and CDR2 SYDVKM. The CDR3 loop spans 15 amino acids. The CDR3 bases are TGTGCCAGCAGTTTAGAAGAATATAGCAATCAGCCCCAGCATTTT. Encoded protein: CASSLEEYSNQPQHF.

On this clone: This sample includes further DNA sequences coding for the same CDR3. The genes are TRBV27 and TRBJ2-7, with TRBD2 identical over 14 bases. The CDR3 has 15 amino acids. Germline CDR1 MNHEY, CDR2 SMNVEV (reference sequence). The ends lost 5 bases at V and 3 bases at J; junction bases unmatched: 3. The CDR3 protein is CASSPGTSGSYEQYF. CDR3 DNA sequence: TGTGCCAGCAGTCCGGGGACTAGCGGGAGCTACGAGCAGTACTTC.

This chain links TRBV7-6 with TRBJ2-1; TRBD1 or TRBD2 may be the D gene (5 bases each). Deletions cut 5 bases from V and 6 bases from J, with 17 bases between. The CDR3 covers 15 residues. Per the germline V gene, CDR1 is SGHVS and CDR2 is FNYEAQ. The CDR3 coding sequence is TGTGCCAGCAGCCTCTGGGACCAGGCGGGCAATGAGCAGTTCTTC. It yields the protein CASSLWDQAGNEQFF.